Listed here are 4 T cell receptor beta chains from one sample, sequenced in a study of human T cells and chemical hapten exposure. Regarding time point: patch test 1, 2 weeks after DPC sensitization. Treatment indicated: therapeutic diphenylcyclopropenone sensitization with weekly scalp DPC. TCRdb analysed the RACE reads with MiXCR anew, one entry per CDR3 protein. The data hold about 70,000 distinct CDR3 sequences, with about 9.1% observed a single time. Sample: whole blood, taken in connection with sensitization to the hapten diphenylcyclopropenone (DPC). These TCRs come from a woman aged 40 to 50 with alopecia areata. Some clones in this sample may be carry-over from other donors' samples.

In regard to this clonotype: The junction does not match germline at one end; this may be a read error. This CDR3 is CVSSPGQTNYGYTF. The DNA of the CDR3 is TGTGTCAGCAGCCCGGGACAGACGAACTATGGCTACACCTTC. V and J are TRBV7-9 and TRBJ1-2; 7 bases are a match to TRBD1. The germline V gene encodes CDR1 SEHNR and CDR2 FQNEAQ (reference sequence). This CDR3 has 14 residues.

This clonotype was counted a few times. The gene calls are TRBV7-9 and TRBJ1-6; the D is unclear. CDR1 is SEHNR, CDR2 FQNEAQ, per germline (reference sequence). Between the trimmed V and J ends, which lost 1 base and 7 bases, there was a span of 2 bases. The CDR3 consists of 12 residues. The CDR3 DNA is TGTGCCAGCAGCTTAGAGAATTCACCCCTCCACTTT. Its protein product is CASSLENSPLHF.

The chain combines TRBV7-9 with TRBJ2-1; 11 nucleotides match TRBD2. Trimming cost V 5 bases and J 4 bases; bases outside gene matches: 4. The CDR3 is made up of 15 amino acids. Per germline, CDR1 SEHNR and CDR2 FQNEAQ (reference sequence). DNA of the CDR3: TGTGCCAGCAGCATTCTAGCGGGGGGATACAATGAGCAGTTCTTC. Amino acid sequence: CASSILAGGYNEQFF. The variable domain in full, completed from reference TRBV7-9 and TRBJ2-1, reads DTGVSQNPRHKITKRGQNVTFRCDPISEHNRLYWYRQTLGQGPEFLTYFQNEAQLEKSRLLSDRFSAERPKGSFSTLEIQRTEQGDSAMYLCASSILAGGYNEQFFGPGTRLTVL.

This clonotype was seen more than once but under ten times. V is TRBV7-6 and J is TRBJ2-3; a weak D match, TRBD1 (5 bases). Germline CDR1 SGHVS, CDR2 FNYEAQ. V dropped 5 bases and J dropped 3 bases, with 9 bases sitting between them. There are 13 residues in the CDR3. The CDR3 region has the DNA TGTGCCAGCAGCCCGAGACAGACAGATACGCAGTATTTT. It translates to CASSPRQTDTQYF.